This TCR beta chain was identified during a study of early stage breast cancer tumors. TCRdb's table, derived via immunoSEQ multiplex PCR, lists solely in-frame clones and lacks some. The data show around 14,000 clones, approximately 84% seen once. Deletions cut 0 bases from V and 1 base from J, with 10 bases between. The CDR3 has 16 amino acids. Germline V lookup: CDR1 LGHNA, CDR2 YNFKEQ. General study results and limits: Compared with adjacent normal breast, tumors showed about 2.5-fold denser, more clonal T cells.

Points on this clone: Its matching antigen is unknown.

Sequencing was carried out using normal breast tissue next to the tumor. This receptor was identified in a person aged 30 to 40 with breast cancer. The rearrangement uses TRBV4-2 and TRBJ2-1, with D unclear. The DNA of the CDR3 is TGTGCCAGCAGCCAAGATTTGGTAGCATCCTACAATGAGCAGTTCTTC. Amino acids: CASSQDLVASYNEQFF.